Following are 2 T cell receptor beta chains from one sample sequenced in a study of blood T cell repertoires in COVID-19. Generated by immunoSEQ multiplex PCR, the TCRdb table keeps only in-frame clones and is missing some. The table shows fewer than 250,000 clones, with about four fifths occurring only once. Sequencing was done on a sample of peripheral blood. These receptor sequences come from a man between 50 and 59 years old with active or convalescent COVID-19.

This clone was seen just once. The chain carries TRBV11-3 and TRBJ1-2; D is unclear. There are 17 residues in the CDR3. Trimming took 3 bases from V and 7 from J, leaving 24 bases between them. CDR1 and CDR2 (germline): SGHNT, YENEEA. The CDR3 DNA is TGTGCCAGCAGCTTGTTCGAGGGCAACCGACGGGGAACTGGCTACACCTTC. Protein sequence: CASSLFEGNRRGTGYTF. The whole variable domain, remainder taken from reference TRBV11-3 and TRBJ1-2, is EAGVVQSPRYKIIEKKQPVAFWCNPISGHNTLYWYLQNLGQGPELLIRYENEEAVDDSQLPKDRFSAERLKGVDSTLKIQPAELGDSAVYLCASSLFEGNRRGTGYTFGSGTRLTVV.

J is TRBJ2-7 and V is TRBV5-1; 7 bases map to TRBD2. V shed 3 bases, J shed 5 bases, and the junction held 5 bases outside the gene matches. CDR1 and CDR2 (germline): SGHRS, YFSETQ. The CDR3 is 13 residues long. The CDR3, as DNA: TGCGCCAGCAGCTACCGACTAGCACACGAGCAGTACTTC. Translating gives CASSYRLAHEQYF.